One T cell receptor (beta chain) is described in this entry. Here immunoSEQ multiplex PCR was the method, and the copy in TCRdb shows in-frame clones only, minus some. This sample has 250,000 to 300,000 clones, with around 85% found just once. This sample was included in a study of blood T cell repertoires in COVID-19. Across the study: The United States, Italy and Spain were the sources of the acute and convalescent COVID-19 samples.

Allocation to cohorts depended on clinical history reported by the participants. There are 14 residues in the CDR3. The V gene lost 0 bases and the J gene lost 3 bases, with 7 bases spanning the gap. Germline-derived CDR1 and CDR2 are SGHRS and YFSETQ. Sequencing input: PBMCs or T cells enriched from blood (not recorded which). The sequence was obtained from a woman aged 50 to 65 who had recovered from COVID-19. The genes are TRBV5-1 and TRBJ2-1; D is ambiguous. CDR3 sequence: CASSLAGNYNEQFF. The DNA of the CDR3 is TGCGCCAGCAGCTTGGCAGGAAACTACAATGAGCAGTTCTTC.